The entry below gives a single T cell receptor beta chain sequence along with its context. Its target antigen remains unknown. The sample holds no much larger clone one base away, and base qualities are not on file. This entry comes from a study of blood T cell repertoires in COVID-19 (dated by TCRdb to the early 2020s). Broadly, across the study: Samples covering the acute and convalescent phases of COVID-19 were provided by collaborators in the United States, Italy and Spain. The repertoires were released in a freely available public database intended as a resource for research on the immune response to SARS-CoV-2. Nearly every sample came with metadata listing a de-identified subject ID, COVID-19 status, age in years and sex. The material from the prospective study consisted of cDNA or gDNA derived from T cells, B-cell-depleted T cells, or PBMCs. Where HLA class I and class II types were available, the types were taken from metadata supplied by the sample provider, not from assay-based typing. Samples came from the ongoing ImmuneRACE study (first 160 participants) plus 1,254 subjects from 6 global collaborators. Deeply sampled blood TCRbeta repertoires from subjects exposed to, actively infected with, or recovered from COVID-19 were included in the dataset. Study-wide conclusions, independent of this receptor: The quantity of clinical and demographic metadata differed by source and by participant and was supplied without curation.

Another Seattle source contributed samples from volunteer blood donors who had recovered from COVID-19. Whole blood was collected in K2EDTA tubes by collaborating institutions according to the institutions' own protocols. For TCRbeta analysis, collaborators shipped samples as frozen whole blood, isolated PBMCs, or DNA extracted from either of those sample types. TCRbeta CDR3 regions were amplified from genomic DNA by means of the immunoSEQ Assay, a bias-controlled multiplex PCR. On the study's bioinformatics: Within the assay, amplification of reference gene primers was used to estimate how many nucleated cells each sample contained. Sequence reads were collapsed and filtered to measure the absolute abundance of every unique TCRbeta CDR3 rearrangement. For each sample, productive Simpson clonality was calculated as the square root of Simpson's diversity index across productive rearrangements. TCRdb took this table from immuneACCESS and kept in-frame rearrangements with V and J called. Such tables lack part of the clones; where checked against another copy, unresolved V genes explain under half of the gap, and the rest is unexplained. V and J calls and clone size are given by that table; D and trimming were obtained from the DNA. The sample contains about 290,000 clones, around 90% of them found a single time. The ten largest account for less than 0.95% of the sample.

Spanning cysteine to phenylalanine, the CDR3 consists of 14 amino acids. The read is trimmed to its CDR3 DNA, 42 bases read in frame from base 1. Looking up the germline V gene yields CDR1 KGHSH and CDR2 LQKENI. From V the trimming removes 0 bases and from J it removes 8 bases, while the gene matches leave 6 bases of the junction unaccounted for. The chain was built from TRBV18 and TRBJ1-2, with 7 junctional bases fitting TRBD1. This TCR derives from a woman between 40 and 55 years old who had recovered from COVID-19. Sequencing used peripheral blood. The CDR3 sequence is CASSPPGQMGGYTF. The DNA reads as follows: TGTGCCAGCTCACCACCGGGACAGATGGGCGGCTACACCTTC.